The 21 T cell receptor beta chains given below trace back to one sample, sequenced in a study of T cells in localized non-small cell lung cancer. The protocol was immunoSEQ multiplex PCR, while the TCRdb copy is restricted to in-frame clones and leaves out a portion. The sample holds around 25,000 clones; 89% are singletons and the top ten take about a fifth. This specimen was peripheral blood, taken before any cancer treatment. Source of these receptors: a man between 40 and 70 years old with stage I squamous cell lung carcinoma.

This clone has only one observation. The rearrangement links TRBV9 to TRBJ1-6; D gene ambiguous. V was clipped by 0 bases and J by 5 bases, with 6 bases between them. This CDR3 has 14 amino acids. Germline CDR1 and CDR2: SGDLS and YYNGEE. CDR3 residues: CASSVAQDNSPLHF. DNA for the CDR3: TGTGCCAGCAGCGTAGCTCAGGATAATTCACCCCTCCACTTT. Filled out from reference TRBV9 and TRBJ1-6, the complete variable domain reads DSGVTQTPKHLITATGQRVTLRCSPRSGDLSVYWYQQSLDQGLQFLIQYYNGEERAKGNILERFSAQQFPDLHSELNLSSLELGDSALYFCASSVAQDNSPLHFGNGTRLTVT.

The chain employs TRBV10-1 and TRBJ2-1; 7 positions match TRBD1. V lost 4 bases to trimming and J lost 6 bases; unmatched junction nucleotides: 9. Germline V gives CDR1 WNHNN, CDR2 SYGVQD (reference sequence). The CDR3 has 15 residues. CDR3 sequence: CASSGGRGTVNEQFF. The CDR3 bases are TGCGCCAGCAGTGGGGGGAGAGGGACAGTCAATGAGCAGTTCTTC.

The rearrangement uses TRBV19 and TRBJ1-4; the D is unclear. The V end was cut by 3 bases, the J end by 0 bases, with 5 bases between. CDR3 length: 14 residues. The germline CDR1 and CDR2 sequences are LNHDA and SQIVND (reference sequence). CDR3 nucleotide sequence: TGTGCCAGTAGTATTCCAGCAACTAATGAAAAACTGTTTTTT. Residues: CASSIPATNEKLFF.

V usage is TRBV19 and J usage is TRBJ1-5; D may be TRBD1 (5 bases). The V end lost 0 bases, the J end lost 9 bases, and 18 bases lay between the germline ends. The CDR3 contains 16 residues. The germline gives CDR1 LNHDA, CDR2 SQIVND (reference sequence). The CDR3 DNA reads as TGTGCCAGTAGTATAGATCGGGGCAGCCGAGCGGTGCCCCAGCATTTT. Amino acids: CASSIDRGSRAVPQHF. Variable domain in full (rest from reference TRBV19 and TRBJ1-5): DGGITQSPKYLFRKEGQNVTLSCEQNLNHDAMYWYRQDPGQGLRLIYYSQIVNDFQKGDIAEGYSVSREKKESFPLTVTSAQKNPTAFYLCASSIDRGSRAVPQHFGDGTRLSIL.

V is TRBV10-3 and J is TRBJ1-5; D not resolved. V was pared by 2 bases and J by 5 bases, with 4 bases between. CDR1 and CDR2 (germline): ENHRY, SYGVKD. This CDR3 is 12 amino acids long. CDR3 in amino acids: CAISEVDQPQHF. The CDR3 DNA sequence: TGTGCCATCAGTGAGGTAGATCAGCCCCAGCATTTT.

The V call is TRBV7-2, the J call TRBJ2-5, with D unresolved. Trimming took 3 bases from V and 8 from J, leaving 16 bases between them. This CDR3 is built from 14 residues. Germline V lookup: CDR1 SGHTA, CDR2 FQGNSA. The CDR3 DNA is TGTGCCAGCAGCTTTAATGGACCCCCGGCCACCCAGTACTTC. It is translated as CASSFNGPPATQYF.

V gene TRBV30 combines with J gene TRBJ1-1, with a tentative D call TRBD1 (5 bases). Germline CDR1 GTSNPN, CDR2 SVGIG (reference sequence). Trimming pared 0 bases from V and 5 bases from J, leaving 10 bases between. The CDR3 is 13 amino acids. CDR3 region: CAWSVWGGTEAFF. CDR3 DNA: TGTGCCTGGAGTGTTTGGGGGGGGACTGAAGCTTTCTTT.

J is TRBJ1-6 and V is TRBV28; unclear D gene. Germline V lookup: CDR1 MDHEN, CDR2 SYDVKM. V lost 3 bases and J lost 4, with 10 bases in between. The CDR3 runs to 15 residues. The CDR3: CASSFNGLYNSPLHF. DNA of the CDR3: TGTGCCAGCAGTTTCAACGGGTTGTATAATTCACCCCTCCACTTT.

This chain connects TRBV9 to TRBJ2-2; D may be TRBD1 (5 bases). Germline V lookup: CDR1 SGDLS, CDR2 YYNGEE. Between the trimmed V and J ends, which lost 0 bases and 0 bases, there was a span of 15 bases. The CDR3 runs 18 residues. The CDR3 DNA reads as TGTGCCAGCAGCGTAGAGGACACCCGACCTACGAACACCGGGGAGCTGTTTTTT. Protein product: CASSVEDTRPTNTGELFF.

This sequence joins TRBV18 and TRBJ2-5; perhaps TRBD1 as D (7 bases). Trimming removed 1 base at V and 1 base at J, with 10 bases between. Germline V gene data show CDR1 as KGHSH and CDR2 as LQKENI. CDR3 length: 15 residues. The CDR3 reads CASSPRGDSQETQYF. CDR3 in DNA: TGTGCCAGCTCACCACGGGGGGACAGCCAAGAGACCCAGTACTTC.

This chain joins TRBV4-2 and TRBJ2-3; 7 bases are a match to TRBD2. There are 16 residues in the CDR3. Germline V CDR1 and CDR2: LGHNA, YNFKEQ. J was trimmed by 3 bases and V by 1 base; bases with no gene match: 7. Here the CDR3 DNA reads TGTGCCAGCAGCCAAGGGGAGGGGTCGCTGACAGATACGCAGTATTTT. It codes for CASSQGEGSLTDTQYF.

V usage is TRBV6-4 and J usage is TRBJ1-6; D not certain. Trimming stripped 2 bases from V and 0 bases from J, with 2 bases between. Germline-derived CDR1 and CDR2 are MRHNA and SNTAGT. There are 14 residues in the CDR3. This CDR3 is CASSDSSYNSPLHF. CDR3 DNA sequence: TGTGCCAGCAGTGACAGCTCCTATAATTCACCCCTCCACTTT.

The chain recombines TRBV19 with TRBJ1-4; 9 bases fit TRBD1. The CDR3 is 13 residues long. Trimming removed 9 bases from V and 3 bases from J; junction bases left unmatched: 2. Germline CDR1 is LNHDA and CDR2 is SQIVND (reference sequence). In DNA, the CDR3 is TGTGCCAGCAGGACAGGGGCTAATGAAAAACTGTTTTTT. This codes for CASRTGANEKLFF.

V and J are TRBV5-4 and TRBJ1-2; D is uncertain. The CDR3 covers 19 residues. Germline lookup yields CDR1 SGHNT and CDR2 YYREEE (reference sequence). V lost 1 base and J 0 bases, leaving 22 bases between the germline ends. The CDR3 sequence is CASSLRPSRTLLANYGYTF. CDR3 coding DNA: TGTGCCAGCAGCTTGCGACCCTCCCGGACCCTTCTAGCTAACTATGGCTACACCTTC.

The chain links TRBV30 to TRBJ2-7; D ambiguous. Looked up from germline, CDR1 is GTSNPN and CDR2 is SVGIG (reference sequence). The CDR3 totals 12 residues. Trimming removed 5 bases at V and 2 bases at J, with 10 bases between. CDR3 in amino acids: CAWGVSPYEQYF. Here the CDR3 DNA reads TGTGCCTGGGGGGTTTCCCCCTACGAGCAGTACTTC.

The rearrangement uses TRBV28 and TRBJ1-3, with a possible D match to TRBD1 (5 bases). Germline CDR1 and CDR2: MDHEN and SYDVKM. Trimming cost V 0 bases and J 0 bases, with 18 bases left between them. The CDR3 is 19 amino acids. The CDR3 sequence is CASSLWGRALESSGNTIYF. In DNA form, the CDR3 reads TGTGCCAGCAGTTTATGGGGCAGGGCGCTCGAGAGCTCTGGAAACACCATATATTTT.

V usage is TRBV4-3 and J usage is TRBJ1-1; D not certain. CDR3 length equals 16 residues. The germline gives CDR1 LGHNA, CDR2 YSLEER. Trimming stripped 0 bases from V and 3 bases from J, with 14 bases between. The CDR3 bases are TGCGCCAGCAGCCAAGATTATCAGGTTAGGTACACTGAAGCTTTCTTT. The encoded protein is CASSQDYQVRYTEAFF.

The rearrangement links TRBV29-1 to TRBJ1-2; D is undetermined. The germline gives CDR1 SQVTM, CDR2 ANQGSEA. V was clipped by 6 bases and J by 3 bases, with 20 bases between them. The CDR3 has 15 residues. CDR3 sequence reads: CSVSKSTAGDYGYTF. The CDR3 nucleotides are TGCAGCGTCTCTAAGAGTACAGCCGGGGACTATGGCTACACCTTC.

As DNA, the CDR3 is TGTGCCAGCAGCTTACTAGCGGGGGTGATCACCGGGGAGCTGTTTTTT. It codes for CASSLLAGVITGELFF. The chain has TRBV7-6 and TRBJ2-2; 10 nucleotides align to TRBD2. The CDR3 has 16 amino acids. Germline CDR1 SGHVS, CDR2 FNYEAQ. V gave up 2 bases and J gave up 4 bases; unmatched junction bases: 4.

This chain uses TRBV19 with TRBJ1-1; the match to TRBD1 covers 9 bases. Germline-derived CDR1 and CDR2 are LNHDA and SQIVND (reference sequence). The CDR3 spans 14 residues. The V segment lost 5 bases and the J segment 2 bases; nucleotides outside the gene matches: 3. The CDR3 loop reads CASSSDRGNTEAFF. As DNA, the CDR3 is TGTGCCAGTAGTTCGGACAGGGGAAACACTGAAGCTTTCTTT.

The chain is built from TRBV5-4 and TRBJ1-2; 7 bases match TRBD1. J lost 6 bases, V lost 5 bases, and 10 bases had no gene match. The CDR3 is made up of 14 amino acids. Germline V lookup: CDR1 SGHNT, CDR2 YYREEE (reference sequence). The CDR3 DNA is TGTGCCAGCAGAGGATTCGGGACAGCCGATGGCTACACCTTC. This translates into CASRGFGTADGYTF.